This T cell receptor (beta chain) is drawn from a study of control samples from healthy donors and cancer patients. The CDR3 is made up of 12 amino acids. V was shortened by 3 bases and J by 8 bases, with 7 bases between the two germline ends. Measured with immunoSEQ multiplex PCR; TCRdb has only the in-frame clones, and not every one. The sample lists 170,000 or so clones, approximately 90% occurring once. Sequencing was carried out using blood. The receptor was isolated from a man younger than 45 in good health. V usage is TRBV12-3 or TRBV12-4 and J usage is TRBJ2-2; D remains unclear. CDR3 bases: TGTGCCAGCAGTTTCCATTCGGGGGAGCTGTTTTTT. This translates into CASSFHSGELFF.